The clone carrying this T cell receptor (beta chain) was found a few times. Documented time point: newly diagnosed GD, antithyroid drugs for less than 3 months. The TCR library used RNA extracted from PBMCs. These data come from a study of regulatory T cells in long-lasting Graves disease. Researchers made TCR beta libraries by using iRepertoire HTBI primers and running Arm-PCR on CDR3 regions. TCRdb ran MiXCR on the multiplex PCR reads and lists one entry per CDR3 protein. The repertoire consists of just over 600,000 distinct CDR3 sequences, with roughly 15% occurring once and the leading ten covering around 18%. These sequences were also reported in another study, on T cells in Graves' hyperthyroidism and ophthalmopathy.

The TCR originated in a woman in her 30s with Graves disease. The source was peripheral blood mononuclear cells (PBMCs), collected at new diagnosis, from a patient treated with antithyroid drugs.

The CDR3 spells CASSRQTTYTDTQYF. The CDR3 DNA reads as TGTGCCAGCAGTCGACAGACAACCTACACAGATACGCAGTATTTT. The chain uses TRBV28 and TRBJ2-3; possibly TRBD1 for D (5 bases). With 5 bases removed from V and 2 bases from J, the gap between germline ends came to 14 bases. CDR1 is MDHEN, CDR2 SYDVKM, per germline. The CDR3 is 15 amino acids.